Here is one TCR beta chain with its context. The data were obtained in a study of blood T cell repertoires in COVID-19. Study details: Researchers got acute and convalescent COVID-19 samples from the United States, Italy and Spain. In each case, the material was cDNA or gDNA derived from T cells, B-cell-depleted T cells, or PBMCs.

The CDR3 totals 15 residues. From germline, CDR1 is LNHDA and CDR2 SQIVND (reference sequence). Between the trimmed V and J ends, which lost 5 bases and 3 bases, there was a span of 14 bases. In the study's own analysis: Estimated nucleated cell counts came from reference gene primer amplification. Generated by immunoSEQ multiplex PCR, the TCRdb table keeps only in-frame clones and is missing some. The V and J calls and clone size are taken from that table; D and trimming were inferred from the DNA. Here the sample spans 300,000 to 400,000 clones, roughly 90% being singletons. The chain recombines TRBV19 with TRBJ1-5, with D tentatively TRBD1 (6 bases). The TCR was taken from a woman aged 50 to 60 with active or convalescent COVID-19. The sequencing sample was made of peripheral blood. CDR3 bases: TGTGCCAGTAGTCCTCAAGACAGGCTCAATCAGCCCCAGCATTTT. Translation gives CASSPQDRLNQPQHF.